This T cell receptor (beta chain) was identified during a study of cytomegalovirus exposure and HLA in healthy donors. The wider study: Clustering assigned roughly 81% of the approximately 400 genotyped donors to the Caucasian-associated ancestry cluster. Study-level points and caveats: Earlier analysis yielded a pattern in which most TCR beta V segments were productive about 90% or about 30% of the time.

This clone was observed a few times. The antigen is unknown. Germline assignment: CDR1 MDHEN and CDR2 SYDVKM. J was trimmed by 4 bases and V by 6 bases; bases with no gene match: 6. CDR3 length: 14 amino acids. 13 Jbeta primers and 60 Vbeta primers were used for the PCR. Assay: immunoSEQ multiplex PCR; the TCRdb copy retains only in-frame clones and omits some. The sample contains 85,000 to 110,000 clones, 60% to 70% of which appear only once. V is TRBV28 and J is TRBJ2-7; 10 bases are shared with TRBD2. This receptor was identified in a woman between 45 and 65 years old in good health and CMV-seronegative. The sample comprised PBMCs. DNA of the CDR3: TGTGCCAGCAGGGCTAGCGGGAGCGGGTACGAGCAGTACTTC. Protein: CASRASGSGYEQYF.